The TCR beta chain under discussion was sequenced for a study of T cell changes during pregnancy in multiple sclerosis. Using immunoSEQ multiplex PCR, the repertoire was profiled, and TCRdb retains in-frame clones only, with some absent. The sample has tens of thousands of clones, less than 95% seen once. The sequencing used peripheral blood, collected in the first trimester of pregnancy. This TCR was recovered from a female donor in good health, enrolled as a control in a pregnancy study.

Here the CDR3 DNA reads TGTGCCAGCAGTCCCCGGGACAGCTATGGCTACACCTTC. Protein: CASSPRDSYGYTF. The chain carries TRBV7-9 and TRBJ1-2; 7 bases match TRBD1. After removal of 6 bases from V and 4 bases from J, the junction contained 5 bases not matched to a gene. Per the germline V gene, CDR1 is SEHNR and CDR2 is FQNEAQ (reference sequence). The CDR3 runs to 13 residues.